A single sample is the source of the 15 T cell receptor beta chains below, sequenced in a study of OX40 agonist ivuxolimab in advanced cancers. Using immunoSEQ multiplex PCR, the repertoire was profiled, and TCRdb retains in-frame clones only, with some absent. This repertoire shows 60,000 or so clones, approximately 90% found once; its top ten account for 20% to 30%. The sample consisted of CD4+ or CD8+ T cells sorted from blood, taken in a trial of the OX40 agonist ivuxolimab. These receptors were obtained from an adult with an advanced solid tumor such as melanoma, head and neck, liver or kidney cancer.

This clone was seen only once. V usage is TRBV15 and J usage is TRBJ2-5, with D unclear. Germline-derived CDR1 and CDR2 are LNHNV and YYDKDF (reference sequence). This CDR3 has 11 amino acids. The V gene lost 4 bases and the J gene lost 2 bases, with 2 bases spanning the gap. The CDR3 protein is CATSTQETQYF. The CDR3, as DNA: TGTGCCACCAGCACGCAAGAGACCCAGTACTTC. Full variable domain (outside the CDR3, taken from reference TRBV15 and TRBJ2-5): DAMVIQNPRYQVTQFGKPVTLSCSQTLNHNVMYWYQQKSSQAPKLLFHYYDKDFNNEADTPDNFQSRRPNTSFCFLDIRSPGLGDTAMYLCATSTQETQYFGPGTRLLVL.

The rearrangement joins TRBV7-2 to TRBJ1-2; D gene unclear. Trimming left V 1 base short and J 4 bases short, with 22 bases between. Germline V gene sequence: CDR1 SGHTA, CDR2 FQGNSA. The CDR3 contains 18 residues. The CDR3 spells CASSLVFKTQESRYGYTF. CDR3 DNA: TGTGCCAGCAGCTTAGTGTTTAAGACGCAGGAGTCACGCTATGGCTACACCTTC.

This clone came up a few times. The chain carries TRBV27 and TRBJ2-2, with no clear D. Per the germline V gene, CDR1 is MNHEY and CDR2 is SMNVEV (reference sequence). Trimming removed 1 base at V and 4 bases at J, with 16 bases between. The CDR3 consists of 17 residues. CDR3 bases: TGTGCCAGCAGTTTATTGGCTAGTGGGTCGGGCACCGGGGAGCTGTTTTTT. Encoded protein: CASSLLASGSGTGELFF.

The CDR3 reads CASSLYGSYNSPLHF. The CDR3 DNA sequence: TGTGCCAGCAGTTTATATGGCTCCTATAATTCACCCCTCCACTTT. The rearrangement joins TRBV28 to TRBJ1-6; D call uncertain. CDR3 length: 15 amino acids. Germline V gives CDR1 MDHEN, CDR2 SYDVKM. V dropped 1 base and J dropped 0 bases, with 4 bases sitting between them.

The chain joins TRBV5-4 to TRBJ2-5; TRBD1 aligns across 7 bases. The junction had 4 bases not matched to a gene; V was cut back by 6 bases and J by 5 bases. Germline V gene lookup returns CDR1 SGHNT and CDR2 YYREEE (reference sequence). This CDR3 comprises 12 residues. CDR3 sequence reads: CASNRGSETQYF. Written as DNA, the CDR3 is TGTGCCAGCAACAGGGGCAGCGAGACCCAGTACTTC.

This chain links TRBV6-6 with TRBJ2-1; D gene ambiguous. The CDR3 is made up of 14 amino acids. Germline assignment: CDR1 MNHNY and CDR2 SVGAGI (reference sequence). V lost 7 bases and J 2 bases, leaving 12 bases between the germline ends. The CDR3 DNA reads TGTGCCAGCACGCAAAATTCCGCCTACAATGAGCAGTTCTTC. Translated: CASTQNSAYNEQFF.

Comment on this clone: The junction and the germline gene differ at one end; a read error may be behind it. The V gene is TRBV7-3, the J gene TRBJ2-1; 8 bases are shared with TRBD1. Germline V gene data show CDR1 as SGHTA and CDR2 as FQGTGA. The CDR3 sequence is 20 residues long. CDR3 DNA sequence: TGTGCCAGCAGTTTAATGGCTCCGGGACAGGTCCCCCCGATTTACAATGAGCAGTTCTTC. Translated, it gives CASSLMAPGQVPPIYNEQFF.

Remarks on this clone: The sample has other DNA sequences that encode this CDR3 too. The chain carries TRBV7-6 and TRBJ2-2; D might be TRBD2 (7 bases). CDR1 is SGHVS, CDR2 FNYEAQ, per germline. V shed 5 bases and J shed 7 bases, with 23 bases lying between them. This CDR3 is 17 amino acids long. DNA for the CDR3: TGTGCCAGCAGCAACCCCGAACAGGGAGGGCTGGACGGGGAGCTGTTTTTT. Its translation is CASSNPEQGGLDGELFF.

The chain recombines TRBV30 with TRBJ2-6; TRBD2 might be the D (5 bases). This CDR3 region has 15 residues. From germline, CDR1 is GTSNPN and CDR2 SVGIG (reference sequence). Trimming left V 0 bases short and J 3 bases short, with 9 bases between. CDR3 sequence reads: CAWSVGGFGANVLTF. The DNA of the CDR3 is TGTGCCTGGAGTGTAGGAGGTTTTGGGGCCAACGTCCTGACTTTC.

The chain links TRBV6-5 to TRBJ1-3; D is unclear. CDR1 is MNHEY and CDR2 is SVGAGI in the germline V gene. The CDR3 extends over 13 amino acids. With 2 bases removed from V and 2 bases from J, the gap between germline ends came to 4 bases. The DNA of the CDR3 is TGTGCCAGCAGTTACGTCGCTGGAAACACCATATATTTT. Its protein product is CASSYVAGNTIYF.

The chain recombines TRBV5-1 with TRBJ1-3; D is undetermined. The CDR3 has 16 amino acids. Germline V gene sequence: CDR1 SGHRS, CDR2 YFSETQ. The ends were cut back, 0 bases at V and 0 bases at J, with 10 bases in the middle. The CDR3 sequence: CASSLEVISSGNTIYF. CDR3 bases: TGCGCCAGCAGCTTGGAGGTTATAAGCTCTGGAAACACCATATATTTT.

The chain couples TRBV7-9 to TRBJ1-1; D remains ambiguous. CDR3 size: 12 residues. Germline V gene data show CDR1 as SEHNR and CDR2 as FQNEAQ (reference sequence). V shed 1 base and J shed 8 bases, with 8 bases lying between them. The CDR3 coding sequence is TGTGCCAGCAGCTTAGAATTTCAGGAAGCTTTCTTT. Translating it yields CASSLEFQEAFF.

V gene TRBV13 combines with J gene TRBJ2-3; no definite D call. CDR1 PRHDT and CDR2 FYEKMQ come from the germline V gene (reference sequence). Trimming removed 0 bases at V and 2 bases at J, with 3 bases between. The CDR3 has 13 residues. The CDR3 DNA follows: TGTGCCAGCAGCTTAGGGGTCACAGATACGCAGTATTTT. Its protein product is CASSLGVTDTQYF. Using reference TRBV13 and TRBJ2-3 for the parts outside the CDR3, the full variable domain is AAGVIQSPRHLIKEKRETATLKCYPIPRHDTVYWYQQGPGQDPQFLISFYEKMQSDKGSIPDRFSAQQFSDYHSELNMSSLELGDSALYFCASSLGVTDTQYFGPGTRLTVL.

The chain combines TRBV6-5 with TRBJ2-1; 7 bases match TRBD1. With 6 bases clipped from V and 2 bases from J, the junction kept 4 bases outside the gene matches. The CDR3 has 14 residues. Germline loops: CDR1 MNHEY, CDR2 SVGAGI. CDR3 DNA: TGTGCCAGCAGAGTACAGGGGACCTACAATGAGCAGTTCTTC. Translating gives CASRVQGTYNEQFF.

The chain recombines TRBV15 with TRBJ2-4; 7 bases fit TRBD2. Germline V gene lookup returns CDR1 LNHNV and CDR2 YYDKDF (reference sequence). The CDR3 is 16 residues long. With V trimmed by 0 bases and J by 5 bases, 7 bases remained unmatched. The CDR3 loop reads CATSRDRRGFQNIQYF. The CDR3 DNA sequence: TGTGCCACCAGCAGAGATAGGCGGGGGTTTCAAAACATTCAGTACTTC.